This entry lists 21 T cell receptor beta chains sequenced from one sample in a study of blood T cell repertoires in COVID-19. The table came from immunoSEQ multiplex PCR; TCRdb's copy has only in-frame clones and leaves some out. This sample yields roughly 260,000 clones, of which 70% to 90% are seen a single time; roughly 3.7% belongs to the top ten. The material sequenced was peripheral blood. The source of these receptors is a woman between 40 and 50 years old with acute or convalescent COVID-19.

CDR3 residues: CASSRGGYLNTGELFF. Written as DNA, the CDR3 is TGTGCCAGTAGTAGGGGAGGGTACCTGAACACCGGGGAGCTGTTTTTT. The chain couples TRBV19 to TRBJ2-2; 7 nucleotides match TRBD2. The V gene end was trimmed by 4 bases and the J gene end by 1 base; junction bases not matched to a gene: 6. The CDR3 length is 16 residues. Per germline, CDR1 LNHDA and CDR2 SQIVND (reference sequence).

The CDR3 DNA is TGTGCCACCAGCAGAGAAGGCGGGACAGGAGGTTCACCCCTCCACTTT. Translation: CATSREGGTGGSPLHF. The rearrangement links TRBV15 to TRBJ1-6; 8 nucleotides agree with TRBD1. Trimming removed 0 bases from V and 9 bases from J; junction bases left unmatched: 7. This CDR3 is built from 16 residues. Germline V gives CDR1 LNHNV, CDR2 YYDKDF (reference sequence).

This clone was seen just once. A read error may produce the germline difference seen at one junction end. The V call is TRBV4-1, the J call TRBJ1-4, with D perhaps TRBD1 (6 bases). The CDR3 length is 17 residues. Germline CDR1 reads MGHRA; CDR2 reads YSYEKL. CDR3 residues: CASSQAALRDKLKKLFF. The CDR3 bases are TGCGCCAGCAGCCAAGCTGCCCTCCGGGACAAGCTGAAAAAGCTGTTTTTT.

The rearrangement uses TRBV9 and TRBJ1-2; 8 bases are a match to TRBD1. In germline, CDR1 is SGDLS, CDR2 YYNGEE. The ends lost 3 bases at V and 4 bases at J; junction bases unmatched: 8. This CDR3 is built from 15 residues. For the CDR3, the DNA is TGTGCCAGCAGCGCCACTGTGACAGGGGCCTATGGCTACACCTTC. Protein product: CASSATVTGAYGYTF.

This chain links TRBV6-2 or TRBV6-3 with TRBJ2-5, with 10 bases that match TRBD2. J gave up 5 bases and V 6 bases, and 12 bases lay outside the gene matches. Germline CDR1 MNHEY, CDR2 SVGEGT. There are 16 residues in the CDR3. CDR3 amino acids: CASSSLAGDIPETQYF. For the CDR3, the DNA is TGTGCCAGCAGCTCCCTAGCGGGGGACATCCCGGAGACCCAGTACTTC.

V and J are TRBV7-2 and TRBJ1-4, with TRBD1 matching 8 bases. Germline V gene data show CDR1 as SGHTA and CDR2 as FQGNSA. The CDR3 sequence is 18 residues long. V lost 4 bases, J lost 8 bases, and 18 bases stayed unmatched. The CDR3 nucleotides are TGTGCCAGCAGCTCGGGACAGGAGTCTTCCGGTGTCGGCGAAAAACTGTTTTTT. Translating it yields CASSSGQESSGVGEKLFF.

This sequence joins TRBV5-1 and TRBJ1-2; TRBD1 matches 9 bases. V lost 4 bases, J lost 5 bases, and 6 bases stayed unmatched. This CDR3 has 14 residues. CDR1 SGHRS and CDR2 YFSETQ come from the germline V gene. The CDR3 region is CASSPDRGSYGYTF. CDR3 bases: TGCGCCAGCAGCCCTGACAGGGGGTCATATGGCTACACCTTC.

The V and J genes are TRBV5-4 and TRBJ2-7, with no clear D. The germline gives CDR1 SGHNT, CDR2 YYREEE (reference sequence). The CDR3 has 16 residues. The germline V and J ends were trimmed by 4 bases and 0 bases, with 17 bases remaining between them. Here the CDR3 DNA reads TGTGCCAGCAGCCCCAGCCCCCAGGCGAGCTCCTACGAGCAGTACGTC. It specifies CASSPSPQASSYEQYV.

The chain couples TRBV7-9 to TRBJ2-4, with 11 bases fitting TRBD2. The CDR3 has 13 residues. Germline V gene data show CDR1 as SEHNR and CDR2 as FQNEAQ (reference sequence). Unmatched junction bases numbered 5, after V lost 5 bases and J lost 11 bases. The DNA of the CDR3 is TGTGCCAGCAGCCAAGGACTAGCGGGTGTTCAGTACTTC. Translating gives CASSQGLAGVQYF.

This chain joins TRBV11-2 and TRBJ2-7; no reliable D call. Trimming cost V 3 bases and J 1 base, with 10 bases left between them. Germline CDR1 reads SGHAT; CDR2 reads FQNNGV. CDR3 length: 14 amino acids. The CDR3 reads CASSFAQSSYEQYV. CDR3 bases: TGTGCCAGCAGCTTTGCCCAGTCGTCCTACGAGCAGTACGTC.

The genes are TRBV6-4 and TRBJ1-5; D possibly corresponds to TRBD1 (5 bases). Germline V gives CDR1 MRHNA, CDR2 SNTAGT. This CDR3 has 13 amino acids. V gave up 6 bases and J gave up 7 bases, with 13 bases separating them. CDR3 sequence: CASSDGGGQPQHF. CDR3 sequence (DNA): TGTGCCAGCAGCGACGGGGGGGGACAGCCCCAGCATTTT.

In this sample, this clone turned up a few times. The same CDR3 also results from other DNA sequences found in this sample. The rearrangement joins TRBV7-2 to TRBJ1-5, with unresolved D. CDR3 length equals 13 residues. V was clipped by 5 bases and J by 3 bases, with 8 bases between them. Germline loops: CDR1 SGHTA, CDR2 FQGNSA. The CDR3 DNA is TGTGCCAGCAGCCCGTCCCCCAATCAGCCCCAGCATTTT. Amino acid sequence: CASSPSPNQPQHF.

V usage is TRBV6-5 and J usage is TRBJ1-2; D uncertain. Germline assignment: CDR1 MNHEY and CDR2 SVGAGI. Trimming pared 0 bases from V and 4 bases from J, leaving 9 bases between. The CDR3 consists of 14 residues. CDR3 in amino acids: CASSYSEGVYGYTF. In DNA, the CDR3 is TGTGCCAGCAGTTACTCAGAGGGTGTCTATGGCTACACCTTC.

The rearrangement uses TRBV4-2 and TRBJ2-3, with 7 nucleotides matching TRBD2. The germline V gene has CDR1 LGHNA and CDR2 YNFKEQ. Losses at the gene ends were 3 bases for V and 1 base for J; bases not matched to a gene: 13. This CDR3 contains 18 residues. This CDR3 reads CASSHYPPLAGGTDTQYF. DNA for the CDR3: TGTGCCAGCAGCCATTACCCCCCCCTGGCGGGGGGCACAGATACGCAGTATTTT.

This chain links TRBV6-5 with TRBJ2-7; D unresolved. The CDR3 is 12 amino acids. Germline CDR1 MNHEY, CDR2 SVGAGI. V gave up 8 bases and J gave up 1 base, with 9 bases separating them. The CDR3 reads CASLAHSYEQYV. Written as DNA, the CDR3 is TGTGCCAGCCTGGCCCATTCCTACGAGCAGTACGTC.

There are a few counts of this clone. Here the CDR3 DNA reads TGTGCCAGCAGCCAAGATAGGCAGGGAAGGAACAATCAGCCCCAGCATTTT. Translation gives CASSQDRQGRNNQPQHF. The rearrangement uses TRBV3-1 (or the pseudogene TRBV3-2) and TRBJ1-5, with a weak D call TRBD1 (5 bases). Germline V gene sequence: CDR1 LGHDT, CDR2 YNNKEL (reference sequence). Trimming pared 0 bases from V and 3 bases from J, leaving 15 bases between. The CDR3 covers 17 residues.

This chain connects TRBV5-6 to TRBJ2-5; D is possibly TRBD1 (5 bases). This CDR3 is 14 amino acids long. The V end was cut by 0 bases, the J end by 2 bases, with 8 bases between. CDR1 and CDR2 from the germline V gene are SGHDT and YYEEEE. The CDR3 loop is CASSLDRSQETQYF. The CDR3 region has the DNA TGTGCCAGCAGCTTGGACAGGTCACAAGAGACCCAGTACTTC.

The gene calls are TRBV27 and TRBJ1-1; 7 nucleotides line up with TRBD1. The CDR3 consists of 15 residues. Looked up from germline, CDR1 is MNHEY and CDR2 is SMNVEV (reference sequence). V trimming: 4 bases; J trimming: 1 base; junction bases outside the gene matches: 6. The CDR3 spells CASSSGTVRNTEAFF. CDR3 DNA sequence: TGTGCCAGCAGTTCGGGGACAGTCAGGAACACTGAAGCTTTCTTT.

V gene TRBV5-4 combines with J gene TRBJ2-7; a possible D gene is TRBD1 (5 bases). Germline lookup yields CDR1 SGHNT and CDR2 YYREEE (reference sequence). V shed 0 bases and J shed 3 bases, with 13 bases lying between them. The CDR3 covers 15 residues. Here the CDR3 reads CASSLDLQGSYEQYV. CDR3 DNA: TGTGCCAGCAGCTTGGATCTCCAGGGAAGCTACGAGCAGTACGTC.

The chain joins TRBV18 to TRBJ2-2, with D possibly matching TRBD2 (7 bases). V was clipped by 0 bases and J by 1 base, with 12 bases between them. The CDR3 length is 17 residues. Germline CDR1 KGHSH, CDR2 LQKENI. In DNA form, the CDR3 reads TGTGCCAGCTCACCACCGGCGGGGGCCGAGAACACCGGGGAGCTGTTTTTT. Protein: CASSPPAGAENTGELFF.

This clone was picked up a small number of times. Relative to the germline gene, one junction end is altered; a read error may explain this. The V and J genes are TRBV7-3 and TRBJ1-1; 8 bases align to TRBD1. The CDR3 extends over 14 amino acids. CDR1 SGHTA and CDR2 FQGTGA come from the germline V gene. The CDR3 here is CACRQGATNTEAFF. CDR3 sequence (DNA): TGTGCCTGCAGGCAGGGGGCCACGAACACTGAAGCTTTCTTT.